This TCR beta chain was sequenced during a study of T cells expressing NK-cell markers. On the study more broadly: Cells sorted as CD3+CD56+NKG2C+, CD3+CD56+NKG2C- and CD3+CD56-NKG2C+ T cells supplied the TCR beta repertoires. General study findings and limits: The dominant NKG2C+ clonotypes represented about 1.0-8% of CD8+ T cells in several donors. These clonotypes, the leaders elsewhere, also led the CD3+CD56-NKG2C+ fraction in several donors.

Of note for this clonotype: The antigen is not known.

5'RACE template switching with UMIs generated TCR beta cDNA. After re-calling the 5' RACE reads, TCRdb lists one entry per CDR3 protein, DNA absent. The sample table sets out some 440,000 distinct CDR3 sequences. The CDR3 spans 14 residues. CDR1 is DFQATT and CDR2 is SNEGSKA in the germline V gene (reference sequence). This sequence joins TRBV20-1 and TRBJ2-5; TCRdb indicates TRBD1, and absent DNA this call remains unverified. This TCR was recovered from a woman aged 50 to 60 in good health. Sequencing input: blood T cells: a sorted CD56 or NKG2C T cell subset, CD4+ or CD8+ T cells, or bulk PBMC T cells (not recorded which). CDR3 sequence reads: CSARVTGGMETQYF.